These T cell receptor beta chains were read from a single sample in a study of vaccination and CD4 T cells after COVID-19. No antigen has been assigned to these receptors. MiXCR, applied by TCRdb to the PCR reads, yields one record per CDR3 protein. The sample includes more than 15,000 distinct CDR3 sequences, around 45% of them seen just once. Sequences were obtained from CD4+ T cells from blood, cultured in vitro. These receptors were obtained from a human donor who had recovered from COVID-19. Each CDR3 is given with its conserved first and last residue. The order of the fields is CDR3 protein, CDR3 DNA, V gene, clone size, D gene, J gene. A D gene is named only where the DNA matches it firmly. Rows may omit the clone size; those that give it use once, few, many or a size class.

CASSIDQARNYGYTF TGTGCCAGTAGTATAGACCAGGCCCGGAACTATGGCTACACCTTC TRBV19 medium-sized - TRBJ1-2
CASSLPRGQGGYGYTF TGTGCCAGCAGTTTACCGCGAGGACAGGGAGGTTATGGCTACACCTTC TRBV12-3/TRBV12-4 few TRBD1 TRBJ1-2
CASSLALAGDTQYF TGTGCCAGCAGCTTAGCACTAGCGGGAGATACGCAGTATTTT TRBV7-2 - TRBD2 TRBJ2-3
CATQKTSGGETQYF TGTGCCACTCAAAAGACTAGCGGGGGAGAGACCCAGTACTTC TRBV2 - TRBD2 TRBJ2-5
CASRQNTGELFF TGTGCCAGCCGGCAGAACACCGGGGAGCTGTTTTTT TRBV6-1 few - TRBJ2-2
CASSKRTGTEAFF TGTGCCAGCAGCAAAAGAACAGGGACTGAAGCTTTCTTT TRBV21-1 - - TRBJ1-1
CASSETYEQYF TGTGCCAGCAGTGAAACCTACGAGCAGTACTTC TRBV2 - - TRBJ2-7
CASSVDRGSAGELFF TGCGCCAGCAGCGTCGACAGGGGTAGCGCCGGGGAGCTGTTTTTT TRBV5-1 few TRBD1 TRBJ2-2
CAIREQGGGNSPLHF TGTGCCATCAGGGAACAGGGGGGCGGTAATTCACCCCTCCACTTT TRBV10-3 few TRBD1 TRBJ1-6
CSARGGPRWANYGYTF TGCAGTGCTAGGGGTGGTCCGAGGTGGGCCAACTATGGCTACACCTTC TRBV20-1 - - TRBJ1-2
CASTGTGSDTQYF TGTGCCAGTACCGGGACAGGGTCCGATACGCAGTATTTT TRBV19 - TRBD1 TRBJ2-3
CASSEGGRFAGELFF TGTGCCAGCAGTGAAGGCGGCAGGTTTGCCGGGGAGCTGTTTTTT TRBV6-1 few - TRBJ2-2
CASSPGTSGEAIAKNIQYF TGCGCCAGCAGTCCAGGGACTAGCGGGGAGGCTATCGCCAAAAACATTCAGTACTTC TRBV10-2 - TRBD2 TRBJ2-4
CASSLDFTGGADTQYF TGTGCCAGCAGCTTAGATTTTACGGGAGGGGCAGATACGCAGTATTTT TRBV11-3 - TRBD2 TRBJ2-3
CASSYSRGLSYEQYF TGTGCCAGCAGTTACTCCAGGGGCCTCTCCTACGAGCAGTACTTC TRBV6-5 few - TRBJ2-7
CASSFTGNYEQYF TGTGCCAGTAGTTTCACCGGGAACTACGAGCAGTACTTC TRBV19 - - TRBJ2-7
CSAFYRGQETQYF TGCAGTGCATTTTACCGGGGCCAAGAGACCCAGTACTTC TRBV20-1 few - TRBJ2-5
CASSFTSGGLAKNIQYF TGTGCCAGCAGCTTCACTAGCGGGGGTCTAGCCAAAAACATTCAGTACTTC TRBV7-2 few TRBD2 TRBJ2-4
CASETERMPPYEQYF TGTGCCAGCGAAACCGAGCGCATGCCACCCTACGAGCAGTACTTC TRBV2 once - TRBJ2-7
CSARSFGTSGSSGAQYF TGCAGTGCTAGGAGTTTTGGAACTAGCGGCTCGAGTGGGGCGCAGTATTTT TRBV20-1 - TRBD2 TRBJ2-3
CASSEGQTKNIQYF TGTGCCAGCAGCGAAGGACAAACCAAAAACATTCAGTACTTC TRBV5-4 - - TRBJ2-4
CASSPQGGNIQYF TGTGCCAGCAGCCCTCAAGGGGGGAACATTCAGTACTTC TRBV7-9 few - TRBJ2-4
CASSFSGLVDEQYF TGCGCCAGCAGCTTTTCAGGGTTAGTCGACGAGCAGTACTTC TRBV5-1 - - TRBJ2-7
CASSQGHYNSPLHF TGCGCCAGCAGCCAAGGTCACTATAATTCACCCCTCCACTTT TRBV4-1 - - TRBJ1-6
CAISEVGAGGRYEQYF TGTGCCATCAGTGAAGTGGGGGCAGGGGGACGCTACGAGCAGTACTTC TRBV10-3 - TRBD1 TRBJ2-7
CASSLPHEKLFF TGTGCCAGCAGTTTACCCCATGAAAAACTGTTTTTT TRBV28 - - TRBJ1-4
CASSYAGGSDTQYF TGTGCCAGCAGCTATGCGGGGGGCTCAGATACGCAGTATTTT TRBV7-2 - TRBD2 TRBJ2-3
CASSMGSAGETRSSQYF TGTGCCAGTAGTATGGGATCAGCGGGGGAGACCCGTTCGTCCCAGTACTTC TRBV19 few TRBD2 TRBJ2-5
CASRPGHNSYEQYF TGTGCCAGCAGACCGGGACACAACTCCTACGAGCAGTACTTC TRBV6-1 - - TRBJ2-7
CASSLSNLNTEAFF TGTGCCAGCAGTTTAAGCAACTTGAACACTGAAGCTTTCTTT TRBV28 - - TRBJ1-1
CSARDHSRGGQPAGQETQYF TGCAGTGCTAGAGATCACAGCAGGGGGGGGCAGCCGGCCGGGCAGGAGACCCAGTACTTC TRBV20-1 few - TRBJ2-5
CASRSPGFDTEAFF TGTGCCAGCAGGAGCCCCGGTTTCGACACTGAAGCTTTCTTT TRBV28 - - TRBJ1-1
CSARIYLGNIQYF TGCAGTGCTAGGATCTACCTTGGAAACATTCAGTACTTC TRBV20-1 few - TRBJ2-4
CSAGPMINTQYF TGCAGTGCTGGGCCGATGATCAATACGCAGTATTTT TRBV20-1 - - TRBJ2-3
CASTKGGGGVKDTQYF TGTGCCAGCACCAAGGGGGGGGGAGGGGTTAAGGATACGCAGTATTTT TRBV6-1 few - TRBJ2-3